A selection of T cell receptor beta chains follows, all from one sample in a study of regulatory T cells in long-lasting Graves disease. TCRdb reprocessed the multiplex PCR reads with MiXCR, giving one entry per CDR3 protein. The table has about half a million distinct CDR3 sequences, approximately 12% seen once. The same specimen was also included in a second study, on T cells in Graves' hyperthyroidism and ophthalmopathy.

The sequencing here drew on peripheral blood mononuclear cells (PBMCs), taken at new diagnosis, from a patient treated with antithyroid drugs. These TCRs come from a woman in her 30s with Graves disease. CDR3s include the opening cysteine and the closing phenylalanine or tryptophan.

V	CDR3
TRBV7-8	CASSSWGRAYSNQPQHF
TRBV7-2	CASRPRPGTGAGGYTF
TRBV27	CASSRGGTSLDTQYF
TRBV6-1	CASRPDRGSSYEQYF
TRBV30	CAWSKNTGELFF
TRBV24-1	CATSSPASPGETQYF
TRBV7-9	CASSLLLAGQIYGYTF
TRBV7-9	CASGGWNGNRTDTQYF
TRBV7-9	CASSRRGLAGNNEQFF
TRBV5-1	CASSPPPADGEQFF
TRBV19	CASSIWGRALDEQYF
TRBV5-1	CASSGTSGSFEDEQFF
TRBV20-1	CSARGSGARGYTF
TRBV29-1	CSARLSGRATETQYF